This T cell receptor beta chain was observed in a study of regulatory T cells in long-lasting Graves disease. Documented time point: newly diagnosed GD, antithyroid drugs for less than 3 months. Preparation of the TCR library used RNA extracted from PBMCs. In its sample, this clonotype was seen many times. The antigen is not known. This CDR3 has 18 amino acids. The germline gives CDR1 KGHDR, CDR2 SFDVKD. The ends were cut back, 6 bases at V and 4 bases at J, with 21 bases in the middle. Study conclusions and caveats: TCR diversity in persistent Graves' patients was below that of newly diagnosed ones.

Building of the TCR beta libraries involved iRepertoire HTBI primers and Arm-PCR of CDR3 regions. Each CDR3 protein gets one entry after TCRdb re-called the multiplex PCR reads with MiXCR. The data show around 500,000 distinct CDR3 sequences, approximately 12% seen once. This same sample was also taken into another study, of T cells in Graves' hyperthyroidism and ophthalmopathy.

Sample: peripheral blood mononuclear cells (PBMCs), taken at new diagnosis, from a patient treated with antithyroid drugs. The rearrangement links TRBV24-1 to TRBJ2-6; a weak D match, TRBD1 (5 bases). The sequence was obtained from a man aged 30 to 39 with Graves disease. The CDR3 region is CATSQWSGHRSGANVLTF. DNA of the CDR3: TGTGCCACCAGTCAATGGTCAGGGCACCGGTCCGGGGCCAACGTCCTGACTTTC.